One sample yielded the 26 T cell receptor beta chains listed below, sequenced in a study of blood T cell repertoires in COVID-19 (dated by TCRdb to 2018 to 2021). Library construction relied on the immunoSEQ multiplex PCR assay. As stored in TCRdb, this immuneACCESS dataset retains in-frame rearrangements with V and J assigned. A fraction of the clones does not appear; measured against another copy, unresolved V genes explain less than half of the discrepancy, and the remainder lacks a known reason. The sample includes just over 650,000 clones, with about 90% observed a single time. Around 0.3% of the sample belongs to the ten largest clones. The sequencing sample was made of peripheral blood. The source of these receptors is a woman under 30 with acute or convalescent COVID-19.

V gene TRBV7-2 combines with J gene TRBJ2-1; a weak D match, TRBD1 (6 bases). The CDR3 extends over 11 amino acids. With 2 bases removed from V and 14 bases from J, the gap between germline ends came to 10 bases. From germline, CDR1 is SGHTA and CDR2 FQGNSA. The CDR3 loop is CASSLTGFKFF. As DNA, the CDR3 is TGTGCCAGCAGCTTAACAGGGTTTAAGTTCTTC.

In this sample, this clone turned up once. The gene calls are TRBV4-1 and TRBJ2-5; D might be TRBD2 (5 bases). This CDR3 comprises 15 residues. Per germline, CDR1 MGHRA and CDR2 YSYEKL. The V gene lost 1 base and the J gene lost 3 bases, with 12 bases spanning the gap. The CDR3 sequence: CASSQGAGVEETQYF. The CDR3 coding sequence is TGCGCCAGCAGCCAAGGGGCCGGGGTTGAAGAGACCCAGTACTTC.

The rearrangement uses TRBV7-9 and TRBJ2-7; 13 bases are a match to TRBD2. CDR3 length equals 14 residues. Germline V gene sequence: CDR1 SEHNR, CDR2 FQNEAQ (reference sequence). Trimming took 4 bases from V and 6 from J; bases not matched to a gene: 3. The CDR3 here is CASSSGLAGIEQYF. The CDR3 DNA reads as TGTGCCAGCAGCTCGGGACTAGCGGGGATCGAGCAGTACTTC.

The genes are TRBV5-5 and TRBJ1-5, with TRBD1 matching over 9 bases. The CDR3 totals 16 residues. V was pared by 0 bases and J by 5 bases, with 6 bases of the junction left unmatched. In germline, CDR1 is SGHKS, CDR2 YYEKEE (reference sequence). CDR3 protein: CASSLDRGQGYQPQHF. CDR3 nucleotide sequence: TGTGCCAGCAGCTTGGACCGGGGACAGGGATATCAGCCCCAGCATTTT.

This clone was found once. The chain has TRBV4-1 and TRBJ1-5, with D possibly TRBD1 on 6 matching bases. V lost 4 bases, J lost 0 bases, and 10 bases lay in between. There are 15 residues in the CDR3. Germline V gene sequence: CDR1 MGHRA, CDR2 YSYEKL. CDR3 DNA: TGCGCCAGCAGCCGAACAGGGAATAGCAATCAGCCCCAGCATTTT. Translation gives CASSRTGNSNQPQHF.

This chain uses TRBV6-6 with TRBJ1-2; 7 bases agree with TRBD1. Trimming took 6 bases from V and 0 from J; bases not matched to a gene: 4. Germline CDR1 is MNHNY and CDR2 is SVGAGI (reference sequence). This CDR3 has 14 amino acids. CDR3 in amino acids: CASSYGTANYGYTF. The CDR3 region has the DNA TGTGCCAGCAGCTACGGGACAGCTAACTATGGCTACACCTTC.

This chain joins TRBV10-2 and TRBJ1-1, with D maybe TRBD1 (6 bases). Germline CDR1 reads WSHSY; CDR2 reads SAAADI. The CDR3 is 13 residues long. V shed 6 bases and J shed 4 bases, with 12 bases lying between them. Written as DNA, the CDR3 is TGCGCCAGCAGCGACGGACAGCTCACTGAAGCTTTCTTT. Translating it yields CASSDGQLTEAFF.

This clone has just a few counts. CDR3 residues: CASRYTGNGAYEQYF. DNA of the CDR3: TGTGCCAGCAGATATACAGGGAACGGGGCCTACGAGCAGTACTTC. The chain uses TRBV28 and TRBJ2-7; TRBD1 might be the D (6 bases). Germline values: CDR1 MDHEN, CDR2 SYDVKM. The CDR3 covers 15 residues. The ends were cut back, 6 bases at V and 2 bases at J, with 17 bases in the middle.

This sequence joins TRBV6-5 and TRBJ1-2; 8 nucleotides line up with TRBD1. With V trimmed by 6 bases and J by 6 bases, 9 bases remained unmatched. The CDR3 has 14 residues. Germline-derived CDR1 and CDR2 are MNHEY and SVGAGI. DNA of the CDR3: TGTGCCAGCAGCGAGGACAGGGAAGGGGATGGCTACACCTTC. Translation: CASSEDREGDGYTF.

This chain connects TRBV27 to TRBJ1-1, with D possibly being TRBD1 (6 bases). V lost 3 bases and J lost 5, with 13 bases in between. Germline CDR1 and CDR2: MNHEY and SMNVEV (reference sequence). This CDR3 spans 14 amino acids. The CDR3 DNA reads TGTGCCAGCAGTTTTCTAGGGGGAAAGACTGAAGCTTTCTTT. Amino acids: CASSFLGGKTEAFF.

The gene calls are TRBV18 and TRBJ1-3, with D perhaps TRBD1 (5 bases). Deletions cut 0 bases from V and 2 bases from J, with 11 bases between. CDR3 length: 16 amino acids. CDR1 is KGHSH, CDR2 LQKENI, per germline. This CDR3 is CASSPPIRVAGNTIYF. In nucleotides, the CDR3 is TGTGCCAGCTCACCACCGATCAGGGTAGCTGGAAACACCATATATTTT.

This chain connects TRBV11-3 to TRBJ2-5, with D unresolved. The CDR3 runs to 13 residues. Trimming pared 8 bases from V and 1 base from J, leaving 11 bases between. Germline V gene sequence: CDR1 SGHNT, CDR2 YENEEA. This CDR3 is CASGRSPQETQYF. In DNA, the CDR3 is TGTGCCAGCGGTCGGAGTCCCCAAGAGACCCAGTACTTC.

The chain recombines TRBV4-1 with TRBJ1-2; D ambiguous. Trimming cost V 0 bases and J 5 bases, with 16 bases left between them. CDR1 and CDR2 from the germline V gene are MGHRA and YSYEKL. This CDR3 contains 16 residues. The CDR3 DNA sequence: TGCGCCAGCAGCCAAGATGTGGGAGGGTGGAGGTATGGCTACACCTTC. It encodes CASSQDVGGWRYGYTF.

DNA of the CDR3: TGTGCCAGCAGCTCTACAGGGGATCGACTTGGGAGCTATGGCTACACCTTC. Protein product: CASSSTGDRLGSYGYTF. The J gene is TRBJ1-2, the V gene TRBV7-9, with 7 bases lining up with TRBD1. The V and J ends lost 4 bases and 4 bases, in that order; junction bases with no gene match: 15. The CDR3 has 17 residues. CDR1 is SEHNR and CDR2 is FQNEAQ in the germline V gene (reference sequence).

V gene TRBV29-1 combines with J gene TRBJ2-7; D is ambiguous. This CDR3 region has 13 residues. CDR1 is SQVTM, CDR2 ANQGSEA, per germline. Deletions cut 5 bases from V and 2 bases from J, with 13 bases between. Here the CDR3 reads CSVKTHTPYEQYF. The CDR3 bases are TGCAGCGTTAAAACCCATACTCCCTACGAGCAGTACTTC.

The V and J genes are TRBV11-3 and TRBJ1-3; D might be TRBD1 (5 bases). The V and J ends lost 5 bases and 2 bases respectively, with 10 bases between them. Germline V gene lookup returns CDR1 SGHNT and CDR2 YENEEA. The CDR3 covers 14 residues. The CDR3 region has the DNA TGTGCCAGCAGCCTCGGGGGGGCTGGAAACACCATATATTTT. Residues: CASSLGGAGNTIYF.

The chain employs TRBV6-6 and TRBJ1-6; 7 nucleotides align to TRBD1. The CDR3 runs 15 residues. The germline gives CDR1 MNHNY, CDR2 SVGAGI (reference sequence). Trimming took 4 bases from V and 7 from J; bases not matched to a gene: 7. DNA of the CDR3: TGTGCCAGCAGTTCCGTCGCAGGGGGAAATTCACCCCTCCACTTT. This translates into CASSSVAGGNSPLHF.

This chain joins TRBV5-5 and TRBJ1-4; D not resolved. The CDR3 contains 15 residues. The V gene lost 0 bases and the J gene lost 8 bases, with 14 bases spanning the gap. Germline V gene data show CDR1 as SGHKS and CDR2 as YYEKEE (reference sequence). The CDR3 DNA is TGTGCCAGCAGCTTGGCGGGATACTTGCGGGAAAAACTGTTTTTT. Its translation: CASSLAGYLREKLFF.

This sequence joins TRBV5-8 and TRBJ2-3; the match to TRBD1 covers 7 bases. Germline assignment: CDR1 SGHTS and CDR2 YDEGEE. With 0 bases clipped from V and 0 bases from J, the junction kept 7 bases outside the gene matches. The CDR3 consists of 17 residues. CDR3 bases: TGTGCCAGCAGCTTGGTGATAGGGGGCCTTAGCACAGATACGCAGTATTTT. Translation: CASSLVIGGLSTDTQYF.

The gene calls are TRBV6-5 and TRBJ1-2; tentatively, D is TRBD1 (5 bases). The length of the CDR3 is 14 residues. Trimming cost V 1 base and J 8 bases, with 14 bases left between them. The germline CDR1 and CDR2 sequences are MNHEY and SVGAGI. The CDR3 DNA sequence: TGTGCCAGCAGTTACTGGGGCCAGGGCGGCGGCTACACCTTC. This codes for CASSYWGQGGGYTF.

The chain carries TRBV24-1 and TRBJ2-1; D may be TRBD2 (7 bases). The germline V gene has CDR1 KGHDR and CDR2 SFDVKD. This CDR3 contains 14 residues. V lost 9 bases and J lost 3, with 14 bases in between. For the CDR3, the DNA is TGTGCCACCCAAGGGAGGGGGGGCTACAATGAGCAGTTCTTC. It yields the protein CATQGRGGYNEQFF.

This clone has a single count. The chain employs TRBV14 and TRBJ2-7; TRBD1 matches 7 bases. The CDR3 has 15 residues. CDR1 and CDR2 from the germline V gene are SGHDN and FVKESK. V was clipped by 5 bases and J by 1 base; unmatched bases: 8. The CDR3 DNA is TGTGCCAGCAGCGTCGGACAGGTCTCGTCCTACGAGCAGTACTTC. Protein sequence: CASSVGQVSSYEQYF.

In DNA, the CDR3 is TGTGCCACCAGGGGACAGAGGGGGAACACTGAAGCTTTCTTT. Translating it yields CATRGQRGNTEAFF. The rearrangement links TRBV15 to TRBJ1-1; the match to TRBD1 covers 7 bases. Germline V CDR1 and CDR2: LNHNV, YYDKDF (reference sequence). After removal of 6 bases from V and 1 base from J, the junction contained 5 bases not matched to a gene. The CDR3 length is 14 residues.

This clone was seen a single time. V usage is TRBV7-2 and J usage is TRBJ2-3, with 14 nucleotides matching TRBD2. With 3 bases clipped from V and 5 bases from J, the junction kept 10 bases outside the gene matches. Germline V gene data show CDR1 as SGHTA and CDR2 as FQGNSA. This CDR3 has 18 residues. The chain's CDR3 is CASSFYGLAGGGGDTQYF. CDR3 nucleotide sequence: TGTGCCAGCAGCTTTTATGGACTAGCGGGGGGCGGAGGAGATACGCAGTATTTT.

The gene calls are TRBV4-1 and TRBJ1-2, with 7 bases matching TRBD1. Unmatched junction bases numbered 11, after V lost 4 bases and J lost 0 bases. Germline-derived CDR1 and CDR2 are MGHRA and YSYEKL. The CDR3 is 17 residues long. The CDR3 reads CASSPAPQGPSNYGYTF. CDR3 nucleotide sequence: TGCGCCAGCAGCCCTGCCCCACAGGGGCCATCTAACTATGGCTACACCTTC.

The chain couples TRBV5-8 to TRBJ2-7; D might be TRBD2 (5 bases). The CDR3 has 13 residues. Germline CDR1 and CDR2: SGHTS and YDEGEE. Trimming shortened V by 2 bases and J by 7 bases, and 13 bases separated the two germline ends. The CDR3 region has the DNA TGTGCCAGCAGCTTAGGGCGAGGGATTGAGCAGTACTTC. It codes for CASSLGRGIEQYF.